The 6 T cell receptor beta chains given below trace back to one sample, sequenced in a study of T cell repertoires in cytomegalovirus infection. Using its own MiXCR run on the reads, TCRdb lists one record per CDR3 protein. This table has about 490,000 distinct CDR3 sequences, around a quarter appearing once. The sequencing sample was made of PBMCs. Receptors originate from a human donor in good health (CMV status not recorded). Some clones in this sample may be carry-over from other donors' samples.

The rearrangement joins TRBV20-1 to TRBJ2-2; 9 bases fit TRBD2. CDR1 is DFQATT and CDR2 is SNEGSKA in the germline V gene (reference sequence). The CDR3 has 15 residues. Trimming at V came to 2 bases and at J to 7 bases, leaving 8 bases not matched to a gene. The CDR3 region is CSARLHSGRYGELFF. DNA for the CDR3: TGCAGTGCTAGACTCCATAGCGGGAGATACGGGGAGCTGTTTTTT.

This clonotype has just a few counts. V gene TRBV27 combines with J gene TRBJ2-2; 9 bases map to TRBD1. The CDR3 runs to 15 residues. V lost 4 bases, J lost 3 bases, and 3 bases stayed unmatched. The germline gives CDR1 MNHEY, CDR2 SMNVEV (reference sequence). The CDR3 reads CASSSGTGHTGELFF. The CDR3 DNA sequence: TGTGCCAGCAGTTCCGGGACAGGGCACACCGGGGAGCTGTTTTTT.

The genes are TRBV27 and TRBJ2-3; weak D call: TRBD1 (6 bases). The length of the CDR3 is 17 residues. Per germline, CDR1 MNHEY and CDR2 SMNVEV (reference sequence). V lost 5 bases to trimming and J lost 2 bases, with 20 bases between them. The CDR3 sequence: CASSRDPGHKLTDTQYF. CDR3 in DNA: TGTGCCAGCAGTCGAGACCCGGGACACAAACTCACAGATACGCAGTATTTT.

The V gene is TRBV28, the J gene TRBJ1-1; D is ambiguous. The CDR3 has 13 amino acids. V lost 2 bases, J lost 3 bases, and 7 bases lay in between. From germline, CDR1 is MDHEN and CDR2 SYDVKM. CDR3 amino acids: CASSLVPDTEAFF. DNA of the CDR3: TGTGCCAGCAGTTTAGTTCCGGACACTGAAGCTTTCTTT.

V is TRBV19 and J is TRBJ1-2, with a weak D call TRBD1 (6 bases). Trimming took 5 bases from V and 8 from J, leaving 18 bases between them. CDR3 size: 14 residues. Germline V gene lookup returns CDR1 LNHDA and CDR2 SQIVND (reference sequence). The CDR3 bases are TGTGCCAGTAGTCGCTTAACAGGGATCTTAGGCTACACCTTC. Amino acids: CASSRLTGILGYTF.

The table lists this clonotype with many counts. V is TRBV6-2 or TRBV6-3 and J is TRBJ2-3, with D unresolved. The V end lost 7 bases, the J end lost 3 bases, and 11 bases lay between the germline ends. This CDR3 is built from 13 residues. Germline CDR1 is MNHEY and CDR2 is SVGEGT. The CDR3 protein is CASKATGTDTQYF. CDR3 bases: TGTGCCAGCAAAGCAACTGGGACAGATACGCAGTATTTT.